These T cell receptor beta chains were read from a single sample in a study of control samples from healthy donors and cancer patients. Generated by immunoSEQ multiplex PCR, the TCRdb table keeps only in-frame clones and is missing some. The sample yields 350,000 to 450,000 clones, around nine tenths seen once. The sequenced sample consisted of PBMCs. Receptor source: a man aged 40-50 years with head and neck cancer. Each CDR3 is given with its conserved first and last residue. D genes are given only for firm matches. For some rows the clone size is stated as once, few or many, or as a class when expanded; others skip it.

d_call,j_call,cdr3_length,v_call,clone_size,cdr3_nt,cdr3_aa
-,TRBJ2-1,15,TRBV7-9,few,TGTGCCAGCAGCTTGAAGAGGGGGGGCTTCGATGAGCAGTTCTTC,CASSLKRGGFDEQFF
TRBD1,TRBJ2-2,16,TRBV2,-,TGTGCCAGCAGGAAGACAGGGGGCGCGAACACCGGGGAGCTGTTTTTT,CASRKTGGANTGELFF
-,TRBJ1-2,15,TRBV21-1,few,TGTGCCAGCAGCGCCCGCTCTGGAAGTGGCTATGGCTACACCTTC,CASSARSGSGYGYTF
-,TRBJ1-1,15,TRBV12-5,-,TGTGCTAGTGGTGGTCCGAGGGCCCTGAACACTGAAGCTTTCTTT,CASGGPRALNTEAFF
-,TRBJ2-7,13,TRBV4-3,once,TGCGCCAGCAGCCAAGTGGTCAGCTACGAGCAGTACTTC,CASSQVVSYEQYF
-,TRBJ2-5,14,TRBV30,once,TGTGCCTGGAGTGTACGTCGGGGGACAGAGACCCAGTACTTC,CAWSVRRGTETQYF
-,TRBJ1-1,12,TRBV7-6,-,TGTGCCGTGGGGCGGATGAACACTGAAGCTTTCTTT,CAVGRMNTEAFF
-,TRBJ1-2,13,TRBV29-1,-,TGCAGCGTTGTGAGGTCAGGGAACTATGGCTACACCTTC,CSVVRSGNYGYTF
-,TRBJ2-3,13,TRBV7-9,-,TGTGCCAGCAGCCAGGGGGGGGCAGATACGCAGTATTTT,CASSQGGADTQYF
-,TRBJ1-2,14,TRBV28,-,TGTGCCAGCAGCGGGATTCTGCAGAACTATGGCTACACCTTC,CASSGILQNYGYTF
-,TRBJ1-1,15,TRBV10-3,-,TGTGCCATCAGCGATTCGGGACACGTGAACACTGAAGCTTTCTTT,CAISDSGHVNTEAFF
-,TRBJ2-5,16,TRBV24-1,-,TGTGCCACCAGTGGTGCAGGGGTGAGGTACCAAGAGACCCAGTACTTC,CATSGAGVRYQETQYF
-,TRBJ1-6,14,TRBV7-3,-,TGTGCCAGCAGCTTAACAGGGGATGATTCACCCCTCCACTTT,CASSLTGDDSPLHF
-,TRBJ2-1,14,TRBV4-1,-,TGCGCCAGCAGCCAAGAGGGAGTCCACAATGAGCAGTTCTTC,CASSQEGVHNEQFF
-,TRBJ1-6,14,TRBV27,-,TGTGCCAGCAGACCGGGACACCAGAATTCACCCCTCCACTTT,CASRPGHQNSPLHF
-,TRBJ1-2,13,TRBV3-1/TRBV3-2,-,TGTGCCAGCGCTTCCCCCGGGACTTTTGGCTACACCTTC,CASASPGTFGYTF
TRBD2,TRBJ2-3,15,TRBV7-2,-,TGTGCCAGCAGCCCGACTAGCGGGGGGGACCGAGCGCAGTATTTT,CASSPTSGGDRAQYF
-,TRBJ2-3,13,TRBV24-1,-,TGTGCCACCAGTGCAGCAGGGAGAGATACGCAGTATTTT,CATSAAGRDTQYF
TRBD1,TRBJ2-2,16,TRBV27,-,TGTGCCAGCTCCCTCGGGACAGGGGGCGACACCGGGGAGCTGTTTTTT,CASSLGTGGDTGELFF
-,TRBJ2-1,12,TRBV5-5,-,TGTGCCAGCATCCCGGGGGCCAATGAGCAGTTCTTC,CASIPGANEQFF
TRBD1,TRBJ2-1,14,TRBV2,-,TGTGCCAGCAGTCCAGACAGGGTCTACAATGAGCAGTTCTTC,CASSPDRVYNEQFF
-,TRBJ1-2,15,TRBV15,-,TGTGCCACCAGCAGGGGGGGCGGGGCTAACTATGGCTACACCTTC,CATSRGGGANYGYTF
-,TRBJ2-5,9,TRBV29-1,once,TGCAGCGCCGGAGAGACCCAGTACTTC,CSAGETQYF
-,TRBJ1-2,13,TRBV6-6,-,TGTGCCAGCAGTTACTCGAGGCAGGATGGCTACACCTTC,CASSYSRQDGYTF
TRBD1,TRBJ1-2,15,TRBV28,-,TGTGCCAGCAGTTTAGGGGACAGGGAGGCCTATGGCTACACCTTC,CASSLGDREAYGYTF
-,TRBJ2-2,16,TRBV27,-,TGTGCCAGCAGGTTAATAACACAGGGGAACACCGGGGAGCTGTTTTTT,CASRLITQGNTGELFF
TRBD1,TRBJ2-5,17,TRBV7-2,-,TGTGCCAGCAGCCCGTCGCTGGGGACGAGGGGGCAGGAGACCCAGTACTTC,CASSPSLGTRGQETQYF
-,TRBJ1-3,14,TRBV5-6,-,TGTGCCAGCAGCTTGGAGGGCTCTGGAAACACCATATATTTT,CASSLEGSGNTIYF
-,TRBJ2-1,14,TRBV29-1,-,TGCAGCGTAGCGCACGGGAGCTCCTACAATGAGCAGTTCTTC,CSVAHGSSYNEQFF
TRBD1,TRBJ1-4,14,TRBV5-1,-,TGCGCCAGCAGCGCGGGACAGGGGAATGAAAAACTGTTTTTT,CASSAGQGNEKLFF
-,TRBJ2-4,14,TRBV29-1,-,TGCAGCGTTGCTCAACAACTAGCCAAAAACATTCAGTACTTC,CSVAQQLAKNIQYF
-,TRBJ2-5,16,TRBV13,-,TGTGCCAGCAGCCCCCCCCCAGGGATTGGTGAAGAGACCCAGTACTTC,CASSPPPGIGEETQYF
-,TRBJ2-2,11,TRBV9,-,TGTGCCAGCAGCGACCCCGGGGAGCTGTTTTTT,CASSDPGELFF
TRBD1,TRBJ1-1,14,TRBV7-3,once,TGTGCCAGCAGCTTAGGACAGGGGAACACTGAAGCTTTCTTT,CASSLGQGNTEAFF
-,TRBJ1-4,14,TRBV4-2,-,TGTGCCAGCAGCCAAGAAGGATCTGGGGGAAAACTGTTTTTT,CASSQEGSGGKLFF
-,TRBJ2-7,15,TRBV6-5,-,TGTGCCAGCAGTTACTCGAGGGACAACTCCTACGAGCAGTACTTC,CASSYSRDNSYEQYF
-,TRBJ1-6,14,TRBV4-2,-,TGTGCCAGCAGCCAAGATAGGCGGAATTCACCCCTCCACTTT,CASSQDRRNSPLHF
-,TRBJ1-3,15,TRBV28,-,TGTGCCAGCAGTCGGCGCGACGTCTCTGGAAACACCATATATTTT,CASSRRDVSGNTIYF
-,TRBJ2-7,11,TRBV5-1,-,TGCGCCAGCAGCTTGGAATACGAGCAGTACTTC,CASSLEYEQYF
-,TRBJ2-2,17,TRBV30,-,TGTGCCTGGAGTGTAGAGCCGGGACAAAACAACACCGGGGAGCTGTTTTTT,CAWSVEPGQNNTGELFF
TRBD2,TRBJ2-2,15,TRBV6-5,-,TGTGCCAGCAGCCGGGGGGAGCCTGGCACCGGGGAGCTGTTTTTT,CASSRGEPGTGELFF
TRBD2,TRBJ2-1,15,TRBV6-2/TRBV6-3,-,TGTGCCAGCAGTCTAGCGGGAGGGGGGGACAATGAGCAGTTCTTC,CASSLAGGGDNEQFF